This TCR delta chain comes out of a study of gamma-delta chains in newborns, infants, children (dated by TCRdb to the late 2010s). Background for the entire study: According to the study title, microbial exposure causes polyclonal expansion of innate gammadelta T cells right after birth. The study examined the way microbial exposure affected innate gammadelta T cell populations in human newborns right after birth.

Sequencing used an Illumina MiSeq. Clone calls in TCRdb were regenerated from the public reads with CATT, after which identical DNA sequences shared one row. This sample comprises more than 9,000 delta-chain clones, more than 7.5% of them detected only once. Together, the top ten hold roughly 10% of the sample. V loses 0 bases of germline sequence and J loses 1 base, and the interval between the two ends is 9 bases. The CDR3 sequence holds 17 residues, the cysteine and phenylalanine included. Just CDR3 DNA is preserved here, 51 bases in frame from base 1. CDR1 is given as GEAIGNYY and CDR2 as EKD, both from the germline V gene. This clone was seen more than once but under ten times. Its antigen remains unidentified. It has no much larger one-base neighbor in the sample; base qualities were not kept. Distinct nucleotide sequences in the sample also encode this CDR3.

The sequence links TRDV2 to TRDJ3; the D gene is perhaps TRDD3, on 6 matching bases. This TCR came from a child who was a newborn, infant or young child, either healthy, febrile or measles-vaccinated (not recorded which). Material: blood. Here the CDR3 is given as CACDTVWGSWDTRQMFF. The nucleotides are TGTGCCTGTGACACCGTTTGGGGGTCCTGGGACACCCGACAGATGTTTTTC.